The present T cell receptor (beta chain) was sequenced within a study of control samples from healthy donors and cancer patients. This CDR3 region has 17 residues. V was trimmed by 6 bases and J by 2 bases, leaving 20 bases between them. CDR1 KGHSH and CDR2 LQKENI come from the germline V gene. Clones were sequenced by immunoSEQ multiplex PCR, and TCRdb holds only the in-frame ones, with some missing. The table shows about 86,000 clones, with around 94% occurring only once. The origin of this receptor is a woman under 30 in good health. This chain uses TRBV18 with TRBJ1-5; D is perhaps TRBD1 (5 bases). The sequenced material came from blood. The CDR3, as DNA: TGTGCCAGCTCCCCAAGGTCTGCGGCGGGGGGCAATCAGCCCCAGCATTTT. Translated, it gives CASSPRSAAGGNQPQHF.